In this sample, the clone carrying this T cell receptor beta chain turned up a few times. Its target is unknown. Treatment specified: roughly 10-day PBMC culture with coronavirus spike peptide pools or control peptides (ViraFEST assay). Peptide pool stimulation in ViraFEST expanded antigen-specific T cells, whose TCRs were then sequenced. PBMCs, plated at 2 million to 2.5 million per well, were grown in the presence of about 9.5 IU/ml IL-2 and about 10 ug/ml peptide pools. This specimen comes from a study of vaccination and CD4 T cells after COVID-19. Study as a whole: Convalescent cases comprised eight to ten mild and one severe, all SARS-CoV-2 positive by nasal swab PCR. Study-wide results and caveats: Convalescent patients had 304 of 307 vaccine-specific clones showing spike mono-reactivity.

Sequencing of DNA taken from cultured CD4+ T cells relied on the Oncomine TCR Beta short-read assay. Via MiXCR, TCRdb re-called the PCR reads, giving one row per CDR3 protein. The sample lists 20,000 to 25,000 distinct CDR3 sequences; approximately 50% were seen once. The CDR3 has 18 amino acids. Germline V gives CDR1 LNHNV, CDR2 YYDKDF (reference sequence). Losses at the gene ends were 1 base for V and 5 bases for J; bases not matched to a gene: 13. The sample consisted of CD4+ T cells from blood, cultured in vitro. The source is a human donor who had recovered from COVID-19. This rearrangement joins TRBV15 to TRBJ2-3, with TRBD2 matching 9 bases. The CDR3 here is CATSRVGLSGGFRDTQYF. In nucleotides, the CDR3 is TGTGCCACCAGCAGAGTGGGTCTCAGCGGGGGGTTTAGAGATACGCAGTATTTT. Complete variable domain (other parts from reference TRBV15 and TRBJ2-3): DAMVIQNPRYQVTQFGKPVTLSCSQTLNHNVMYWYQQKSSQAPKLLFHYYDKDFNNEADTPDNFQSRRPNTSFCFLDIRSPGLGDTAMYLCATSRVGLSGGFRDTQYFGPGTRLTVL.